The 9 T cell receptor beta chains presented below share a single source sample, sequenced in a study of tumor and adjacent non-tumor tissue in lung cancer. No cell sorting was done before RNA was extracted from the tissue. This non-tumor lung sample came from over 3 cm beyond the tumor edge. The library came from three nested PCR rounds adapted from ARM-PCR protocols. TCRdb used MiXCR to reprocess the multiplex PCR reads, holding one entry per CDR3 protein. The repertoire consists of 65,000 to 85,000 distinct CDR3 sequences, with around 80% occurring once and the leading ten covering over 35%. The sequencing sample was made of distant non-tumor lung tissue. Source of these receptors: a man between 60 and 75 years old with non-small cell lung cancer.

The rearrangement joins TRBV20-1 to TRBJ1-1, with TRBD1 identical over 7 bases. Trimming removed 7 bases from V and 6 bases from J; junction bases left unmatched: 14. CDR1 and CDR2 from the germline V gene are DFQATT and SNEGSKA (reference sequence). The CDR3 extends over 14 amino acids. For the CDR3, the DNA is TGCAGTGATAGGGGAGGGGGCGCCAGGGCTGAAGCTTTCTTT. Translating gives CSDRGGGARAEAFF.

A note on this clonotype: The conserved closing phenylalanine or tryptophan is absent in this CDR3, likely reflecting a read error. The DNA is omitted, as the CDR3 cannot be located on it reliably, and the CDR3 follows TCRdb's listing. The V and J genes are TRBV7-9 and TRBJ2-7. CDR1 is SEHNR and CDR2 is FQNEAQ in the germline V gene (reference sequence). Ends included, the CDR3 has 12 residues. CDR3 residues: CASSLLGNEHYL.

The chain combines TRBV19 with TRBJ2-7; D is ambiguous. The ends were cut back, 7 bases at V and 5 bases at J, with 15 bases in the middle. The CDR3 has 13 residues. Germline CDR1 and CDR2: LNHDA and SQIVND (reference sequence). CDR3 protein: CASIGRQGDEQYF. The CDR3 nucleotides read TGTGCCAGTATTGGACGTCAAGGAGACGAGCAGTACTTC.

The chain uses TRBV14 and TRBJ2-7; 7 bases are shared with TRBD2. The germline CDR1 and CDR2 sequences are SGHDN and FVKESK. Unmatched junction bases numbered 10, after V lost 6 bases and J lost 2 bases. The CDR3 contains 15 residues. The CDR3 loop reads CASSLMAGATYEQYF. The CDR3 nucleotides are TGTGCCAGCAGTCTCATGGCGGGAGCCACCTACGAGCAGTACTTC.

A word on this clonotype: The missing conserved phenylalanine or tryptophan at the end of this CDR3 makes a read error likely. This rearrangement joins TRBV4-1 to TRBJ2-1; D not certain. Germline CDR1 is MGHRA and CDR2 is YSYEKL. The CDR3 consists of 12 residues. CDR3: CSSSQEYNEQFL. CDR3 nucleotides: TGCTCCAGCAGCCAAGAGTACAATGAGCAGTTCTTG.

About this clonotype: At one end the junction does not follow the germline gene, possibly because of a read error. Written as DNA, the CDR3 is TGTGCCATCAGCCAGGAAGCGGGAGGCGGCAATGAGCAGTCCTTC. Translated: CAISQEAGGGNEQSF. The chain uses TRBV11-3 and TRBJ2-1; TRBD2 matches 9 bases. The CDR3 has 15 residues. The germline gives CDR1 SGHNT, CDR2 YENEEA.

In the case of this clonotype: No conserved phenylalanine or tryptophan is present at the end of the CDR3, so a read error is the likely explanation. J is TRBJ2-7 and V is TRBV7-9, with 9 bases identical to TRBD2. CDR3 length equals 14 residues. Germline V gene lookup returns CDR1 SEHNR and CDR2 FQNEAQ (reference sequence). This CDR3 reads CTSSGGTSRSEQYL. CDR3 DNA sequence: TGTACCAGCAGCGGGGGGACTAGCCGGTCTGAACAGTACTTA.

Concerning this clonotype: The junction does not match germline at one end; this may be a read error. The chain has TRBV20-1 and TRBJ2-7; 14 nucleotides line up with TRBD2. The CDR3 contains 15 residues. Germline CDR1 and CDR2: DFQATT and SNEGSKA (reference sequence). The CDR3 loop is CSAAGTSGRFDEQHF. The CDR3 region has the DNA TGCAGTGCTGCAGGGACTAGCGGGAGATTCGACGAGCAGCACTTC.

Notes on this clonotype: Mismatch with germline at one junction end may stem from a read error. The chain joins TRBV4-2 to TRBJ1-5; D unclear. The CDR3 spans 15 residues. Germline CDR1 is LGHNA and CDR2 is YNFKEQ. The CDR3 sequence: CSSSQDITSNQPQHF. The CDR3, as DNA: TGTTCCAGCAGTCAAGACATCACTAGCAATCAGCCCCAGCATTTT.